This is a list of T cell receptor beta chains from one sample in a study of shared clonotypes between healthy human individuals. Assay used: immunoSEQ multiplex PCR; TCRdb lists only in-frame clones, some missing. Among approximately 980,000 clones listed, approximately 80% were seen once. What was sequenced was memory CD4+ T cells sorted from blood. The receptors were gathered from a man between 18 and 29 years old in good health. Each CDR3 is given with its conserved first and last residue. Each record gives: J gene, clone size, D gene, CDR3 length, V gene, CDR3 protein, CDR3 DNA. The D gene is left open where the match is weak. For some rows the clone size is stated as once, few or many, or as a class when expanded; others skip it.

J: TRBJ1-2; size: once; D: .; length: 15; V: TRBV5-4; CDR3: CASSLLWAGSDGYTF; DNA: TGTGCCAGCAGCTTGTTATGGGCGGGGTCTGATGGCTACACCTTC
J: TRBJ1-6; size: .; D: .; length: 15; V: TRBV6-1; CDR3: CASSELVPGRSPLHF; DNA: TGTGCCAGCAGTGAATTAGTTCCCGGACGGTCACCCCTCCACTTT
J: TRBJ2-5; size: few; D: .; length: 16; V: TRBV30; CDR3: CAWTRRGRGAQETQYF; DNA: TGTGCCTGGACCAGACGAGGACGGGGGGCTCAAGAGACCCAGTACTTC
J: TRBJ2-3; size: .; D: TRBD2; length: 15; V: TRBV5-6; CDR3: CASSMGLAGADTQYF; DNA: TGTGCCAGCAGCATGGGACTAGCGGGAGCAGATACGCAGTATTTT
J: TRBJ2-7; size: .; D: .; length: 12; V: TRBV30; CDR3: CAWKGETYEQYF; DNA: TGTGCCTGGAAAGGGGAGACCTACGAGCAGTACTTC
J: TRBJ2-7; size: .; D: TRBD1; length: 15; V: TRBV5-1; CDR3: CASSLAGQGTYEQYF; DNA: TGCGCCAGCAGCTTGGCGGGACAGGGGACATACGAGCAGTACTTC
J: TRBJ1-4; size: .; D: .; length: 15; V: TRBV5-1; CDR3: CASSTDSLSNEKLFF; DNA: TGCGCCAGCAGCACCGACAGCCTTTCTAATGAAAAACTGTTTTTT
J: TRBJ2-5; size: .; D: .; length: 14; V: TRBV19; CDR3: CASSIGLSPETQYF; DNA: TGTGCCAGTAGTATAGGCCTAAGCCCGGAGACCCAGTACTTC
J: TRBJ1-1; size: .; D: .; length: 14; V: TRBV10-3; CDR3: CAISVGGSNTEAFF; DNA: TGTGCCATCAGTGTGGGGGGCTCGAACACTGAAGCTTTCTTT
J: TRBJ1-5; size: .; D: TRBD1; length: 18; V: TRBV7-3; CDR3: CASSSRRPDRGNNQPQHF; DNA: TGTGCCAGCAGCTCCCGCCGTCCGGACAGGGGGAACAATCAGCCCCAGCATTTT
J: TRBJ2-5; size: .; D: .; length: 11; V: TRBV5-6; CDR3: CASSRQETQYF; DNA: TGTGCCAGCAGCCGCCAAGAGACCCAGTACTTC
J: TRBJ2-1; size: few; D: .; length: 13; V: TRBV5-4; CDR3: CASSPDLYNEQFF; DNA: TGTGCCAGCAGCCCTGACTTATACAATGAGCAGTTCTTC
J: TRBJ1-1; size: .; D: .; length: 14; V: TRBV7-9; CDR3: CASSLVQVNTEAFF; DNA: TGTGCCAGCAGCTTAGTTCAAGTGAACACTGAAGCTTTCTTT
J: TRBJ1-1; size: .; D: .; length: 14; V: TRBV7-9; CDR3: CASSRGGKGGEAFF; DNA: TGTGCCAGCAGCCGAGGCGGAAAAGGGGGTGAAGCTTTCTTT
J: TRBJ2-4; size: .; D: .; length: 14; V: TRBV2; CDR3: CASSPTGTKNIQYF; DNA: TGTGCCAGCAGCCCTACAGGGACCAAAAACATTCAGTACTTC
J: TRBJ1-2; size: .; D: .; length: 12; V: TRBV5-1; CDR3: CASSHEGYGYTF; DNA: TGCGCCAGCAGCCACGAAGGCTATGGCTACACCTTC
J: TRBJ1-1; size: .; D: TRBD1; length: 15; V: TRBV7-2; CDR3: CASSYGQARNTEAFF; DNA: TGTGCCAGCAGCTACGGACAGGCGAGGAACACTGAAGCTTTCTTT
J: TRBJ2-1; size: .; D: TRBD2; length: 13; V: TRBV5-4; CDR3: CASSLGLADPTFF; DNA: TGTGCCAGCAGCTTGGGACTAGCGGACCCCACGTTCTTC
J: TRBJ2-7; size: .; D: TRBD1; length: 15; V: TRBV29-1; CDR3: CSGELQGKTTYEQYF; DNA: TGCAGCGGGGAACTACAGGGGAAAACGACCTACGAGCAGTACTTC
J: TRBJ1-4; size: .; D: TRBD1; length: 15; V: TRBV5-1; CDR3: CASSSGTDYNEKLFF; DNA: TGCGCCAGCAGCTCTGGGACAGATTATAATGAAAAACTGTTTTTT
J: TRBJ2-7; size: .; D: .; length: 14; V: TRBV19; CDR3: CASSFRDGSYEQYF; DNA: TGTGCCAGTAGTTTCCGGGACGGTTCCTACGAGCAGTACTTC
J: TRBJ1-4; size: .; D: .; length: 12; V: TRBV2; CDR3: CASSDQQGPGVF; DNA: TGTGCCAGCAGTGATCAGCAAGGACCTGGTGTTTTT
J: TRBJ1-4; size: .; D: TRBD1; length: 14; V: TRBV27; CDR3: CASSFGQANEKLFF; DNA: TGTGCCAGCAGTTTCGGACAGGCCAATGAAAAACTGTTTTTT
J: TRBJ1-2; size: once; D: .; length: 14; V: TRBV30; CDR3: CAWSGQSSNYGYTF; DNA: TGTGCCTGGAGTGGACAGTCGAGTAACTATGGCTACACCTTC
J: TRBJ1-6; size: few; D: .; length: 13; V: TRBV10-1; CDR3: CASRRDLNSPLHF; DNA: TGCGCCAGCAGACGGGACCTTAATTCACCCCTCCACTTT
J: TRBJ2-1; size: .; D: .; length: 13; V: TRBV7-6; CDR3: CASSSPGLDEQFF; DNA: TGTGCCAGCAGCTCCCCGGGATTAGATGAGCAGTTCTTC
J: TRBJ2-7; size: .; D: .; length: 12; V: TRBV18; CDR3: CASSPGDGEQYF; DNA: TGTGCCAGCTCACCAGGGGACGGCGAGCAGTACTTC
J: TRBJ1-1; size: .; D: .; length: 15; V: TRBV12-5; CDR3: CASGLVVGQATEAFF; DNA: TGTGCTAGTGGTTTGGTAGTCGGGCAGGCTACTGAAGCTTTCTTT
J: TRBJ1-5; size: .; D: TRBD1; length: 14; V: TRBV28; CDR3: CASREGARGQPQHF; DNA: TGTGCCAGCAGGGAGGGGGCCCGGGGTCAGCCCCAGCATTTT
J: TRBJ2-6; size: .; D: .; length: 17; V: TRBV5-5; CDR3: CASSSPGQSSGANVLTF; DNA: TGTGCCAGCAGCTCGCCGGGACAAAGCTCTGGGGCCAACGTCCTGACTTTC
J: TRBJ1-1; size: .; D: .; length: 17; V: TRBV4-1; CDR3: CASSQSIDAGPNWGAFF; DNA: TGCGCCAGCAGCCAGTCTATTGATGCGGGCCCTAATTGGGGAGCTTTCTTT
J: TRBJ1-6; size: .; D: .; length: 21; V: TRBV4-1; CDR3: CASSQAPPEGWILGYNSPLHF; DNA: TGCGCCAGCAGCCAAGCCCCCCCGGAGGGATGGATCTTAGGGTATAATTCACCCCTCCACTTT
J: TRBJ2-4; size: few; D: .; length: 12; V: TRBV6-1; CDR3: CASRASKNIQYF; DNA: TGTGCCAGCAGGGCGAGCAAAAACATTCAGTACTTC
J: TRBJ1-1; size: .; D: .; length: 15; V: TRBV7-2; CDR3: CASSQGYRDSTEAFF; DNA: TGTGCCAGCAGCCAGGGGTACAGGGATAGTACTGAAGCTTTCTTT
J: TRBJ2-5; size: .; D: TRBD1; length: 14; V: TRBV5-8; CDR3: CASSLGTGGETQYF; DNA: TGTGCCAGCAGCTTGGGGACAGGGGGAGAGACCCAGTACTTC
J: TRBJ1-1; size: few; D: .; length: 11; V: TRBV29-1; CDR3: CSVDGGVEAFF; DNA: TGCAGCGTTGACGGAGGGGTCGAAGCTTTCTTT
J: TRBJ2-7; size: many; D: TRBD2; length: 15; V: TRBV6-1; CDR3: CASSELAGAPYEQYF; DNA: TGTGCCAGCAGTGAACTAGCGGGAGCTCCCTACGAGCAGTACTTC
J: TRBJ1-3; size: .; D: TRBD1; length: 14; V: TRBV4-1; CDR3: CASGQGIGGNTIYF; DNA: TGCGCCAGCGGACAGGGGATCGGGGGAAACACCATATATTTT
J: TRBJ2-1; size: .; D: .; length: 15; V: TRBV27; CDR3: CASSFPSGGLIEQFF; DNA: TGTGCCAGTAGTTTTCCTTCTGGGGGACTTATTGAGCAGTTCTTC
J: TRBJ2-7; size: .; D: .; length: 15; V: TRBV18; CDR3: CASSDLDRISYEQYF; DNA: TGTGCCAGCTCGGACTTAGACAGGATCTCCTACGAGCAGTACTTC
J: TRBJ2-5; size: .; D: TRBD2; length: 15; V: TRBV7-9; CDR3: CASSLRLATIETQYF; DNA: TGTGCCAGCAGCCTCAGACTAGCTACGATAGAGACCCAGTACTTC
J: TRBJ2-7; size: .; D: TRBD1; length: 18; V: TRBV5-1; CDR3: CASSLIGTGVPPRYEQYF; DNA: TGCGCCAGCAGCTTGATAGGGACAGGGGTCCCCCCTCGATACGAGCAGTACTTC
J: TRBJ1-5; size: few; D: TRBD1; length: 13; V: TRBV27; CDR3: CASSMTGNQPQHF; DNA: TGTGCCAGCAGTATGACAGGGAATCAGCCCCAGCATTTT
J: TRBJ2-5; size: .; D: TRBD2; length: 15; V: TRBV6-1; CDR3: CASSEGREGRETQYF; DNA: TGTGCCAGCAGTGAAGGCAGGGAGGGCCGAGAGACCCAGTACTTC
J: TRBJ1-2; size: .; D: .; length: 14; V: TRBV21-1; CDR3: CASSNRGTGVGYTF; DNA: TGTGCCAGCAGTAACCGCGGGACAGGGGTTGGCTACACCTTC
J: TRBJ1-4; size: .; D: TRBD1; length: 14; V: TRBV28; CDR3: CASSEGALGEKLFF; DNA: TGTGCCAGCAGTGAGGGGGCGCTGGGCGAAAAACTGTTTTTT
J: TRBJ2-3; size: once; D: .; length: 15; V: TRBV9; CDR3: CASSVVAGGTDTQYF; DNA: TGTGCCAGCAGCGTAGTAGCTGGGGGCACAGATACGCAGTATTTT
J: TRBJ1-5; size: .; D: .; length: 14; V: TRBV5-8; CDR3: CASSYRLRDQPQHF; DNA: TGTGCCAGCAGCTACCGCTTGAGAGATCAGCCCCAGCATTTT
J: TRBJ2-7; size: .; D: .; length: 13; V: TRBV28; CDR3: CASRGGGRNEQYF; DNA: TGTGCCAGCCGAGGGGGGGGACGAAACGAGCAGTACTTC
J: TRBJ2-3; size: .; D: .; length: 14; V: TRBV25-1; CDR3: CASSDLKTTDTQYF; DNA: TGTGCCAGCAGTGACTTAAAAACCACAGATACGCAGTATTTT
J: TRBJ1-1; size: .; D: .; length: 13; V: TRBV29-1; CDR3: CSVRGGLNTEAFF; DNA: TGCAGCGTGAGGGGGGGTTTGAACACTGAAGCTTTCTTT